The 30 T cell receptor beta chains given below trace back to one sample, sequenced in a study of CD8 T cells in Susac syndrome. With random hexamers, about 0.45 to 1 ug RNA was reverse transcribed. A single record per CDR3 protein comes from TCRdb applying MiXCR to the immunoSEQ multiplex PCR reads. The table records some 130,000 distinct CDR3 sequences, approximately 95% of them present only once. Material for sequencing was CD8+ T cells from PBMCs. These receptors were taken from a human donor with Susac syndrome.

The chain links TRBV2 to TRBJ2-1; tentative D call: TRBD1 (5 bases). This CDR3 region has 14 residues. V lost 4 bases to trimming and J lost 9 bases, with 16 bases between them. The germline V gene encodes CDR1 SNHLY and CDR2 FYNNEI. CDR3 in DNA: TGTGCCAGCAGTGCCGGGCAGGGAATCGGTGAGCAGTTCTTC. Encoded protein: CASSAGQGIGEQFF.

This chain links TRBV6-5 with TRBJ2-7; possible D gene TRBD2, 6 bases. CDR3 size: 14 residues. Trimming stripped 6 bases from V and 5 bases from J, with 17 bases between. Germline-derived CDR1 and CDR2 are MNHEY and SVGAGI. CDR3 sequence (DNA): TGTGCCAGCAGGCCCGGGACTGGAAGGGACGAGCAGTACTTC. Translating it yields CASRPGTGRDEQYF.

The rearrangement joins TRBV3-1 to TRBJ1-3; D gene unclear. The CDR3 runs 15 residues. The germline gives CDR1 LGHDT, CDR2 YNNKEL (reference sequence). The V gene lost 4 bases and the J gene lost 0 bases, with 10 bases spanning the gap. For the CDR3, the DNA is TGTGCCAGCAGCCGGACTGGCAGCTCTGGAAACACCATATATTTT. Amino acid sequence: CASSRTGSSGNTIYF.

The table lists this clonotype with a count of one. The chain uses TRBV3-1 and TRBJ1-1; D ambiguous. Trimming took off 0 bases at V and 5 bases at J, with 7 bases between the two ends. The CDR3 is 13 amino acids. The germline V gene encodes CDR1 LGHDT and CDR2 YNNKEL (reference sequence). For the CDR3, the DNA is TGTGCCAGCAGCCAAGACGTGAGTACTGAAGCTTTCTTT. Translated: CASSQDVSTEAFF.

V is TRBV5-6 and J is TRBJ2-3, with D uncertain. The V end lost 5 bases, the J end lost 4 bases, and 11 bases lay between the germline ends. Per germline, CDR1 SGHDT and CDR2 YYEEEE. This CDR3 spans 13 amino acids. Here the CDR3 reads CASSYQPSDTQYF. CDR3 nucleotide sequence: TGTGCCAGCAGTTACCAGCCCTCAGATACGCAGTATTTT.

The V gene is TRBV12-3 or TRBV12-4, the J gene TRBJ2-1; TRBD1 aligns across 7 bases. The V gene end was trimmed by 4 bases and the J gene end by 3 bases; junction bases not matched to a gene: 6. The CDR3 spans 15 residues. The CDR3 here is CASSSGTDFYNEQFF. The CDR3 region has the DNA TGTGCCAGCAGTTCGGGGACAGATTTCTACAATGAGCAGTTCTTC.

The chain joins TRBV30 to TRBJ1-2, with TRBD1 as a possible D gene (6 bases). The CDR3 has 13 residues. Deletions cut 2 bases from V and 5 bases from J, with 12 bases between. Germline CDR1 GTSNPN, CDR2 SVGIG (reference sequence). For the CDR3, the DNA is TGTGCCTGGAGTTTGGGGGCCCTATATGGCTACACCTTC. Translating gives CAWSLGALYGYTF.

The genes are TRBV20-1 and TRBJ2-3; 9 positions match TRBD2. Germline loops: CDR1 DFQATT, CDR2 SNEGSKA (reference sequence). This CDR3 spans 18 amino acids. Trimming removed 2 bases from V and 0 bases from J; junction bases left unmatched: 12. CDR3: CSARSPRLAENSTDTQYF. Written as DNA, the CDR3 is TGCAGTGCTAGATCGCCAAGACTAGCGGAGAATAGCACAGATACGCAGTATTTT.

V usage is TRBV9 and J usage is TRBJ1-1; 7 positions agree with TRBD1. V was clipped by 3 bases and J by 1 base; unmatched bases: 6. CDR1 and CDR2 from the germline V gene are SGDLS and YYNGEE. CDR3 length: 15 amino acids. Here the CDR3 DNA reads TGTGCCAGCAGCGCCAGGGGGTTATCGAACACTGAAGCTTTCTTT. The encoded protein is CASSARGLSNTEAFF.

The chain uses TRBV4-2 and TRBJ2-1; D remains unclear. The germline gives CDR1 LGHNA, CDR2 YNFKEQ. V was cut by 3 bases and J by 6 bases, with 9 bases left in between. This CDR3 comprises 13 residues. CDR3 loop: CASSQGGSNEQFF. CDR3 nucleotide sequence: TGTGCCAGCAGCCAGGGCGGATCCAATGAGCAGTTCTTC.

V and J are TRBV2 and TRBJ2-1; perhaps D is TRBD1 or TRBD2 (5 bases each). V lost 8 bases, J lost 2 bases, and 13 bases lay in between. Germline V gene lookup returns CDR1 SNHLY and CDR2 FYNNEI. The CDR3 is 14 amino acids. The CDR3 loop reads CASSSGAAYNEQFF. The CDR3, as DNA: TGTGCCAGCTCTTCCGGGGCGGCCTACAATGAGCAGTTCTTC.

The gene calls are TRBV29-1 and TRBJ1-1; no clear D gene. Trimming took off 6 bases at V and 3 bases at J, with 8 bases between the two ends. The CDR3 loop spans 11 amino acids. Germline-derived CDR1 and CDR2 are SQVTM and ANQGSEA. CDR3 region: CSVRRDTEAFF. CDR3 sequence (DNA): TGCAGCGTCAGACGGGACACTGAAGCTTTCTTT.

V and J are TRBV27 and TRBJ2-7; D may be TRBD2 (6 bases). The CDR3 is 14 residues long. V lost 3 bases, J lost 2 bases, and 11 bases lay in between. Germline V gene lookup returns CDR1 MNHEY and CDR2 SMNVEV (reference sequence). CDR3 sequence: CASSFFSGPYEQYF. As DNA, the CDR3 is TGTGCCAGCAGTTTTTTTAGCGGTCCCTACGAGCAGTACTTC.

This chain uses TRBV14 with TRBJ2-1, with 11 positions matching TRBD2. CDR3 length: 20 residues. With 4 bases clipped from V and 10 bases from J, the junction kept 24 bases outside the gene matches. Germline loops: CDR1 SGHDN, CDR2 FVKESK. The CDR3 nucleotides read TGTGCCAGCAGCCGAGTAGCGGGAGGGTCGTTAGGCCGCAACGTCGCCGAGCAGTTCTTC. This translates into CASSRVAGGSLGRNVAEQFF.

In nucleotides, the CDR3 is TGTGCCAGCAGCGTAGGGGCGGGAGATTACGAGCAGTACTTC. It yields the protein CASSVGAGDYEQYF. The J gene is TRBJ2-7, the V gene TRBV9, with 7 bases aligning to TRBD2. V was pared by 0 bases and J by 4 bases, with 4 bases of the junction left unmatched. The CDR3 consists of 14 residues. CDR1 and CDR2 (germline): SGDLS, YYNGEE.

The chain recombines TRBV18 with TRBJ2-7; D is uncertain. V lost 4 bases, J lost 4 bases, and 17 bases lay in between. The CDR3 runs 15 residues. CDR1 and CDR2 (germline): KGHSH, LQKENI. The CDR3 sequence is CASSLTDLEAYEQYF. CDR3 nucleotide sequence: TGTGCCAGCTCACTGACGGATCTTGAGGCATACGAGCAGTACTTC. The full variable domain, in which reference TRBV18 and TRBJ2-7 provide the parts outside the CDR3, is NAGVMQNPRHLVRRRGQEARLRCSPMKGHSHVYWYRQLPEEGLKFMVYLQKENIIDESGMPKERFSAEFPKEGPSILRIQQVVRGDSAAYFCASSLTDLEAYEQYFGPGTRLTVT.

This chain links TRBV12-3 or TRBV12-4 with TRBJ2-1, with D tentatively TRBD1 (6 bases). The germline V and J ends were trimmed by 5 bases and 8 bases, with 10 bases remaining between them. The CDR3 is 12 residues long. The CDR3 DNA reads TGTGCCAGCAGTGCGAACAGGGATGAGCAGTTCTTC. This codes for CASSANRDEQFF.

This rearrangement joins TRBV21-1 to TRBJ2-1; the table's D call, TRBD2, has no DNA check behind it. TRBV21-1 corresponds to a pseudogene. CDR3 length: 15 residues. Here the CDR3 reads CASIASGAHPNEQFF. The CDR3 DNA sequence: TGTGCCAGCATTGCTAGCGGGGCCCATCCCAATGAGCAGTTCTTC.

The chain recombines TRBV14 with TRBJ2-7; D unresolved. This CDR3 region has 16 residues. Germline V gene sequence: CDR1 SGHDN, CDR2 FVKESK. V lost 0 bases to trimming and J lost 2 bases, with 14 bases between them. The CDR3 DNA reads TGTGCCAGCAGCCAAGAGGCAGCGATAGCACCCTACGAGCAGTACTTC. Its protein is CASSQEAAIAPYEQYF.

The chain employs TRBV12-3 or TRBV12-4 and TRBJ1-2; TRBD1 matches at 8 bases. The length of the CDR3 is 15 residues. Trimming took 5 bases from V and 8 from J; bases not matched to a gene: 13. The CDR3, as DNA: TGTGCCAGCAGTACCAGGGCTTCAGGGGGCACGGGCTACACCTTC. Its protein product is CASSTRASGGTGYTF.

The chain is built from TRBV20-1 and TRBJ1-5; D may be TRBD1 (5 bases). This CDR3 contains 13 residues. Germline V CDR1 and CDR2: DFQATT, SNEGSKA (reference sequence). Between the trimmed V and J ends, which lost 5 bases and 5 bases, there was a span of 13 bases. The CDR3, as DNA: TGCAGTGCTTATGGCTGGGGCGATCAGCCCCAGCATTTT. Translated, it gives CSAYGWGDQPQHF.

This chain joins TRBV12-5 and TRBJ2-7; the match to TRBD2 covers 8 bases. The V segment lost 2 bases and the J segment 9 bases; nucleotides outside the gene matches: 3. This CDR3 is built from 12 residues. The germline CDR1 and CDR2 sequences are LGHNT and FRNRAP. The CDR3 region has the DNA TGTGCTAGTGGTTTGATGACTAGCGTGCAGTACTTC. This translates into CASGLMTSVQYF.

The V gene is TRBV2, the J gene TRBJ2-1; 11 bases match TRBD2. Germline trimming cut 5 bases from V and 8 bases from J; bases unmatched to any gene: 5. CDR3 length: 14 amino acids. CDR1 is SNHLY, CDR2 FYNNEI, per germline. Here the CDR3 DNA reads TGTGCCAGCAGTACTAGCGGGAGAGTCGATGAGCAGTTCTTC. This sequence encodes CASSTSGRVDEQFF.

The gene calls are TRBV29-1 and TRBJ1-1, with D perhaps matching TRBD1 (5 bases). Germline V gene sequence: CDR1 SQVTM, CDR2 ANQGSEA. V lost 5 bases and J lost 1, with 11 bases in between. CDR3 length: 13 residues. The CDR3 loop reads CSVQGEGNTEAFF. CDR3 sequence (DNA): TGCAGCGTTCAAGGGGAGGGGAACACTGAAGCTTTCTTT.

This clonotype was counted a few times. The chain recombines TRBV19 with TRBJ1-1; TRBD1 agrees at 10 bases. This CDR3 contains 15 residues. Per germline, CDR1 LNHDA and CDR2 SQIVND (reference sequence). V dropped 5 bases and J dropped 0; count of bases not matched to a gene: 3. This chain's CDR3 is CASSPTGGLNTEAFF. CDR3 bases: TGTGCCAGTAGTCCGACAGGGGGCCTGAACACTGAAGCTTTCTTT.

This clonotype was detected only once. The chain carries TRBV28 and TRBJ2-5; D is uncertain. The length of the CDR3 is 14 residues. Between the trimmed V and J ends, which lost 8 bases and 1 base, there was a span of 14 bases. Looked up from germline, CDR1 is MDHEN and CDR2 is SYDVKM. The CDR3 DNA sequence: TGTGCCAGCCGCGGTTTTGACACCCAAGAGACCCAGTACTTC. Amino acid sequence: CASRGFDTQETQYF.

The genes are TRBV6-1 and TRBJ2-2; unclear D gene. Germline V gene lookup returns CDR1 MNHNS and CDR2 SASEGT. Trimming pared 8 bases from V and 7 bases from J, leaving 11 bases between. The CDR3 covers 12 residues. The DNA of the CDR3 is TGTGCCAGCTCGAAGTGGGACGGGGAGCTGTTTTTT. Amino acids: CASSKWDGELFF.

This rearrangement joins TRBV4-1 to TRBJ2-1, with 12 nucleotides matching TRBD2. The germline gives CDR1 MGHRA, CDR2 YSYEKL. The CDR3 is made up of 19 amino acids. After removal of 0 bases from V and 0 bases from J, the junction contained 6 bases not matched to a gene. The CDR3 DNA is TGCGCCAGCAGCCAAGAGACTAGCGGGAGCCTCCTCTCCTACAATGAGCAGTTCTTC. Protein sequence: CASSQETSGSLLSYNEQFF.

The chain couples TRBV12-3 or TRBV12-4 to TRBJ2-2; D unresolved. V gave up 2 bases and J gave up 5 bases, with 9 bases separating them. The CDR3 consists of 14 residues. CDR3 in amino acids: CASSLPTETGELFF. CDR3 DNA sequence: TGTGCCAGCAGTTTACCGACCGAAACCGGGGAGCTGTTTTTT.

The CDR3 loop is CASSLEAVTGSGANVLTF. As DNA, the CDR3 is TGTGCCAGCAGCTTAGAGGCGGTGACAGGGTCTGGGGCCAACGTCCTGACTTTC. The rearrangement joins TRBV7-6 to TRBJ2-6; the match to TRBD1 covers 7 bases. The CDR3 has 18 residues. Per the germline V gene, CDR1 is SGHVS and CDR2 is FNYEAQ. The J segment lost 1 base and the V segment lost 1 base, leaving 7 bases of the junction unmatched.